This T cell receptor (beta chain) derives from a study of blood T cell repertoires in COVID-19. Generated by immunoSEQ multiplex PCR, the TCRdb table keeps only in-frame clones and is missing some. The sample holds about 220,000 clones, over 70% seen once. The germline V gene has CDR1 MNHEY and CDR2 SMNVEV (reference sequence). The V gene end was trimmed by 5 bases and the J gene end by 4 bases; junction bases not matched to a gene: 10. The CDR3 consists of 16 residues. The sample taken for sequencing was peripheral blood. This sequence originates from a woman aged 65 to 85 with acute or convalescent COVID-19. This rearrangement joins TRBV27 to TRBJ2-7; 11 positions agree with TRBD2. CDR3 coding DNA: TGTGCCAGCAGTGCCATTAGCGGGGGGGGTACATACGAGCAGTACTTC. Translated, it gives CASSAISGGGTYEQYF.